This TCR beta chain was obtained from a study of T cell repertoires in cytomegalovirus infection. Turning to the study itself: Both CMV infection and a matching HLA type were indicated by public TCR beta signatures.

Using its own MiXCR run on the reads, TCRdb lists one record per CDR3 protein. The sample comprises 290,000 or so distinct CDR3 sequences, 25% of which are singletons, and about 15% rests with the top ten. The V gene end was trimmed by 5 bases and the J gene end by 12 bases; junction bases not matched to a gene: 10. Per the germline V gene, CDR1 is SGHTA and CDR2 is FQGNSA. The CDR3 consists of 13 residues. This clonotype was recorded many times. This sequence was found in a human donor in good health (CMV status not recorded). Some clones in this sample may be carry-over from other donors' samples. The sample comprised PBMCs. This chain connects TRBV7-2 to TRBJ2-1; 7 nucleotides agree with TRBD1. CDR3 nucleotides: TGTGCCAGCAGCACCCAAAGGGGGCGAGGGCAGTTCTTC. Translating it yields CASSTQRGRGQFF.